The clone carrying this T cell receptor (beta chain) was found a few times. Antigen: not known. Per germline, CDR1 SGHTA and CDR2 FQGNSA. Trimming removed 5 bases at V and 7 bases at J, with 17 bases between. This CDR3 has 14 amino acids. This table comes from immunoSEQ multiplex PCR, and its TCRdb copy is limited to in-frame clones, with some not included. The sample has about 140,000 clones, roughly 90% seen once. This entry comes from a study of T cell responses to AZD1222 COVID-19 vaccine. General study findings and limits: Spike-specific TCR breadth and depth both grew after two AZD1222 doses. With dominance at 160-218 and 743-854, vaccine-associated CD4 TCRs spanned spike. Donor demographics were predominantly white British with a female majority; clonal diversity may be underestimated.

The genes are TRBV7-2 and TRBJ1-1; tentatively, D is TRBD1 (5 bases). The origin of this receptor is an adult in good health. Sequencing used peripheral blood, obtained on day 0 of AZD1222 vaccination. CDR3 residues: CASSQDGRAGEAFF. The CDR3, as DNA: TGTGCCAGCAGCCAGGATGGCAGGGCGGGTGAAGCTTTCTTT.